This T cell receptor (beta chain) originates from a study of blood T cells in healthy people across ages. The use of a sample-barcoded 5' primer and a J-beta primer mix characterized a second PCR of about 6 to 12 cycles. TCRdb called the 5' RACE reads again in MiXCR, with one record for every CDR3 protein. This sample yields 540,000 or so distinct CDR3 sequences, of which around 50% are seen a single time; around 25% belongs to the top ten. This CDR3 region has 14 residues. CDR1 SGHTA and CDR2 FQGNSA come from the germline V gene. The table lists this clonotype with a few counts. Sequences were obtained from blood. The chain recombines TRBV7-2 with TRBJ2-5; D is unresolved. The J call may be in error: the DNA end matches TRBJ2-7 better. The clonotype was recovered from a man of 80 years or more in good health. This chain's CDR3 is CASSLGRQGYEQYF. CDR3 bases: TGTGCCAGCAGCTTAGGCAGACAAGGCTACGAGCAGTACTTC.